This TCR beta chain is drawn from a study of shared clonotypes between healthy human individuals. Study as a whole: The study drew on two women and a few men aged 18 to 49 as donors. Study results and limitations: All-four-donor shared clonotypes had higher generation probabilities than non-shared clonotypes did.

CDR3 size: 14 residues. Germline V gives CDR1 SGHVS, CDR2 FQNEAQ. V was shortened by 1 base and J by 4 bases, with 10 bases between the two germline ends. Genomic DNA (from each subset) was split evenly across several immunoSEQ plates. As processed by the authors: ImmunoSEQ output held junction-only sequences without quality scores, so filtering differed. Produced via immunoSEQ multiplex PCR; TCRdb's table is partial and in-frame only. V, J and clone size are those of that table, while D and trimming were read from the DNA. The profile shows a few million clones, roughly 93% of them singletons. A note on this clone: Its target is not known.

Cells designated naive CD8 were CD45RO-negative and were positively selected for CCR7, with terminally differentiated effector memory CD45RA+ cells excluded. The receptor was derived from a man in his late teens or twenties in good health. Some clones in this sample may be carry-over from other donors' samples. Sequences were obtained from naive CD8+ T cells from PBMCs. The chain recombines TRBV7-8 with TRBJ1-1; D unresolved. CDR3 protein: CASSLGWTTTEAFF. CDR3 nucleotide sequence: TGTGCCAGCAGCTTAGGTTGGACGACCACTGAAGCTTTCTTT.